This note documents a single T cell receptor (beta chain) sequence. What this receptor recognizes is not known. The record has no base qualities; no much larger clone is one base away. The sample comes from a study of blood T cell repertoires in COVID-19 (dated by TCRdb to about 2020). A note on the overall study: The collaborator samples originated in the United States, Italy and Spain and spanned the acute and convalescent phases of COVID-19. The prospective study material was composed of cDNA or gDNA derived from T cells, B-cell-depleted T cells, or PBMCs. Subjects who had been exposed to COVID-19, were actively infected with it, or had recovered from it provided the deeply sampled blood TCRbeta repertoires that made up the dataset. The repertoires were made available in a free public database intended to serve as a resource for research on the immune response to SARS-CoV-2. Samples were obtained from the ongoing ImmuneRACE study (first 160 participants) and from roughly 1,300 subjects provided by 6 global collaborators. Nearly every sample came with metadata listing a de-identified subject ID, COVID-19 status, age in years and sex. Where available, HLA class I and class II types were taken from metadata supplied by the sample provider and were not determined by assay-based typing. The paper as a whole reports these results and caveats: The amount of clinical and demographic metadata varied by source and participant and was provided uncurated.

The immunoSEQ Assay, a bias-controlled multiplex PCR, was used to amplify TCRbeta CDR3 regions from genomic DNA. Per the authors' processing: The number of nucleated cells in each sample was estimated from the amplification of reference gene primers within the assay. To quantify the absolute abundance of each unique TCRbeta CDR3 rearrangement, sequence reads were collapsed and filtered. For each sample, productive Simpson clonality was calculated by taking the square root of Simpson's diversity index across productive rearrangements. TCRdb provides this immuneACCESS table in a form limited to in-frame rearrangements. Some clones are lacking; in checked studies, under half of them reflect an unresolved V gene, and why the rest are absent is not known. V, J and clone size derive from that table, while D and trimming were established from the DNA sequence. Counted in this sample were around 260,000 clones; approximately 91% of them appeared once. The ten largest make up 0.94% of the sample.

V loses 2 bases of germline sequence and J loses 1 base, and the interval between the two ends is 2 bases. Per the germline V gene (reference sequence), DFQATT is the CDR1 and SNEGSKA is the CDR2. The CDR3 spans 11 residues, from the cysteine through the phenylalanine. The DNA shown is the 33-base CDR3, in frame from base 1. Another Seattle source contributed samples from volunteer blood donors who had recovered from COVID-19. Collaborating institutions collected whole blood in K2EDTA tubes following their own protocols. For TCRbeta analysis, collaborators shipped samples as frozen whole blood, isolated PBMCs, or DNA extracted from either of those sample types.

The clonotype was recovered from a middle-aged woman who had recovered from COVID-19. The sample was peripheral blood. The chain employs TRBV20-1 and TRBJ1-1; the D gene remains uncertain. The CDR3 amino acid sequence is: CSARQNTEAFF. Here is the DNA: TGCAGTGCTAGACAGAACACTGAAGCTTTCTTT.